These 14 T cell receptor beta chains came from one sample sequenced in a study of cytomegalovirus exposure and HLA in healthy donors. The PCR made use of 60 Vbeta and 13 Jbeta primers. The repertoire was sequenced with immunoSEQ multiplex PCR; TCRdb's copy has only in-frame clones and lacks some. The sample includes some 56,000 clones, about 80% of them seen just once. Sequencing used PBMCs. These receptors originate from a woman aged 40 to 50 in good health and CMV-seronegative.

V is TRBV4-2 and J is TRBJ2-5, with D perhaps matching TRBD1 (6 bases). V was shortened by 2 bases and J by 5 bases, with 12 bases between the two germline ends. The CDR3 has 14 residues. Per germline, CDR1 LGHNA and CDR2 YNFKEQ. The CDR3 nucleotides read TGTGCCAGCAGCCAAATGGGGGCCGGGGAGACCCAGTACTTC. Its translation: CASSQMGAGETQYF.

The rearrangement uses TRBV27 and TRBJ2-7, with TRBD2 matching 11 bases. This CDR3 has 15 residues. CDR1 is MNHEY and CDR2 is SMNVEV in the germline V gene (reference sequence). Unmatched junction bases numbered 5, after V lost 3 bases and J lost 4 bases. This CDR3 reads CASSFTSGSRYEQYF. The CDR3 nucleotides read TGTGCCAGCAGTTTTACTAGCGGGAGTCGGTACGAGCAGTACTTC.

This sequence joins TRBV7-2 and TRBJ2-7; the D gene is possibly TRBD1 (5 bases). Germline-derived CDR1 and CDR2 are SGHTA and FQGNSA. The length of the CDR3 is 15 residues. Trimming stripped 4 bases from V and 4 bases from J, with 17 bases between. This CDR3 is CASSSGQGSAYEQYF. Here the CDR3 DNA reads TGTGCCAGCAGCTCGGGCCAGGGTAGTGCTTACGAGCAGTACTTC.

This chain links TRBV5-4 with TRBJ1-6; tentative D call: TRBD1 (6 bases). Germline V gene sequence: CDR1 SGHNT, CDR2 YYREEE (reference sequence). V lost 1 base and J lost 1, with 18 bases in between. The CDR3 length is 19 residues. The CDR3 DNA follows: TGTGCCAGCAGCTTGTTTACCGGGGGGCGAAATTCCTATAATTCACCCCTCCACTTT. Amino acid sequence: CASSLFTGGRNSYNSPLHF.

This clone has only one observation. The chain has TRBV27 and TRBJ2-3; TRBD2 aligns across 9 bases. The CDR3 is 16 amino acids. V gave up 6 bases and J gave up 4 bases; unmatched junction bases: 11. Germline V gene lookup returns CDR1 MNHEY and CDR2 SMNVEV (reference sequence). Here the CDR3 reads CASRLHSGRPSDTQYF. CDR3 sequence (DNA): TGTGCCAGCAGGCTCCATAGCGGGAGACCCTCAGATACGCAGTATTTT.

V and J are TRBV27 and TRBJ2-6; 7 bases line up with TRBD1. This CDR3 region has 19 residues. V was pared by 2 bases and J by 1 base, with 11 bases of the junction left unmatched. Looked up from germline, CDR1 is MNHEY and CDR2 is SMNVEV (reference sequence). The CDR3 coding sequence is TGTGCCAGCAGTTTAACGACAGGGTACCACTTGTCTGGGGCCAACGTCCTGACTTTC. Encoded protein: CASSLTTGYHLSGANVLTF.

The rearrangement joins TRBV20-1 to TRBJ2-7, with TRBD1 matching over 8 bases. CDR1 and CDR2 (germline): DFQATT, SNEGSKA (reference sequence). This CDR3 comprises 11 residues. The CDR3 is CSTDRAYEQYF. As DNA, the CDR3 is TGCAGCACGGACAGGGCCTACGAGCAGTACTTC.

The rearrangement joins TRBV7-9 to TRBJ2-3; TRBD2 matches at 15 bases. CDR3 length: 18 amino acids. Germline lookup yields CDR1 SEHNR and CDR2 FQNEAQ (reference sequence). Losses at the gene ends were 5 bases for V and 0 bases for J; bases not matched to a gene: 6. This CDR3 is CASSSGLAGGTSTDTQYF. CDR3 nucleotide sequence: TGTGCCAGCAGCAGTGGACTAGCGGGAGGGACGAGCACAGATACGCAGTATTTT.

This clone was picked up a small number of times. The genes are TRBV4-1 and TRBJ1-1; D is ambiguous. Deletions cut 1 base from V and 2 bases from J, with 11 bases between. The V gene's germline CDR1 is MGHRA and CDR2 YSYEKL. CDR3 length: 15 residues. The chain's CDR3 is CASSQALVGNTEAFF. Written as DNA, the CDR3 is TGCGCCAGCAGCCAAGCACTTGTGGGCAACACTGAAGCTTTCTTT.

The chain recombines TRBV6-5 with TRBJ2-7, with 7 bases identical to TRBD1. This CDR3 region has 12 residues. Germline loops: CDR1 MNHEY, CDR2 SVGAGI. J gave up 5 bases and V 5 bases, and 3 bases lay outside the gene matches. The chain's CDR3 is CASSDRAHEQYF. The CDR3 nucleotides read TGTGCCAGCAGTGACAGGGCCCACGAGCAGTACTTC.

J is TRBJ2-7 and V is TRBV28, with 8 bases matching TRBD1. Trimming cost V 4 bases and J 4 bases; bases outside gene matches: 12. This CDR3 region has 16 residues. Germline CDR1 is MDHEN and CDR2 is SYDVKM. The CDR3 coding sequence is TGTGCCAGCAGTTCCGGTTCTGGGACAGGTAGATACGAGCAGTACTTC. Translation gives CASSSGSGTGRYEQYF.

The gene calls are TRBV29-1 and TRBJ2-7; D ambiguous. Per germline, CDR1 SQVTM and CDR2 ANQGSEA. Trimming cost V 3 bases and J 3 bases, with 15 bases left between them. The CDR3 loop spans 14 amino acids. Written as DNA, the CDR3 is TGCAGCGTTGATTTTGGGTCGCGGAGCTACGAGCAGTACTTC. Its translation: CSVDFGSRSYEQYF.

The chain is built from TRBV30 and TRBJ2-7; D might be TRBD1 (6 bases). The germline V and J ends were trimmed by 7 bases and 4 bases, with 14 bases remaining between them. CDR3 size: 12 residues. The germline V gene has CDR1 GTSNPN and CDR2 SVGIG (reference sequence). CDR3 sequence (DNA): TGTGCCTCAGACAGGCGCGGGTACGAGCAGTACTTC. Its protein product is CASDRRGYEQYF.

In its sample, this clone was seen once. The chain combines TRBV9 with TRBJ2-7; D gene unclear. V shed 2 bases and J shed 0 bases, with 15 bases lying between them. Germline lookup yields CDR1 SGDLS and CDR2 YYNGEE. The CDR3 loop spans 16 amino acids. The CDR3 loop reads CASSVGDDSYSYEQYF. The CDR3 region has the DNA TGTGCCAGCAGCGTTGGAGATGACTCGTACTCCTACGAGCAGTACTTC.